Shown below are 21 T cell receptor beta chains from a single sample sequenced in a study of a mutant IDH1 vaccine in newly diagnosed glioma. Only in-frame clones appear in the TCRdb table, and some are missing; sequencing was by immunoSEQ multiplex PCR. The data hold tens of thousands of clones, with approximately 80% observed a single time. Time point meaning: week 47, end of study. Doses comprised 300 ug of mutant IDH1 20-mer peptide each, plus topical imiquimod. Their specific antigens are unknown. The specimen was PBMCs, collected from a glioma patient whose treatment included an IDH1 peptide vaccine. Source of these receptors: a man in his forties or fifties with glioma.

This chain joins TRBV19 and TRBJ2-7; perhaps D is TRBD1 or TRBD2 (6 bases each). The V end lost 5 bases, the J end lost 2 bases, and 16 bases lay between the germline ends. Germline CDR1 is LNHDA and CDR2 is SQIVND (reference sequence). The CDR3 totals 15 residues. DNA for the CDR3: TGTGCCAGTAGTCCCCGTGGGGGGCAGCCCTACGAGCAGTACTTC. Translated, it gives CASSPRGGQPYEQYF.

The CDR3 DNA is TGTGCCAGCAGTAGAAACAGGGGGCGGGAGGAGACCCAGTACTTC. It translates to CASSRNRGREETQYF. J is TRBJ2-5 and V is TRBV2; 9 nucleotides align to TRBD1. CDR1 SNHLY and CDR2 FYNNEI come from the germline V gene. The CDR3 loop spans 15 amino acids. J was trimmed by 5 bases and V by 5 bases; bases with no gene match: 9.

Comments on this clone: Distinct nucleotide sequences in the sample also encode this CDR3. The genes are TRBV9 and TRBJ1-1; D possibly corresponds to TRBD1 (6 bases). Trimming pared 3 bases from V and 1 base from J, leaving 13 bases between. The CDR3 is 15 amino acids. Germline-derived CDR1 and CDR2 are SGDLS and YYNGEE. CDR3 amino acids: CASSAGTLGNTEAFF. In DNA, the CDR3 is TGTGCCAGCAGCGCTGGGACACTAGGGAACACTGAAGCTTTCTTT.

V is TRBV7-2 and J is TRBJ2-7, with D possibly TRBD1 on 6 matching bases. Germline V gene data show CDR1 as SGHTA and CDR2 as FQGNSA. The CDR3 consists of 14 residues. The germline V and J ends were trimmed by 5 bases and 5 bases, with 16 bases remaining between them. CDR3 residues: CASSRGGRSDEQYF. For the CDR3, the DNA is TGTGCCAGCAGCCGAGGGGGTAGATCGGACGAGCAGTACTTC.

The chain has TRBV5-4 and TRBJ1-6, with D unresolved. Trimming took off 0 bases at V and 3 bases at J, with 4 bases between the two ends. This CDR3 is built from 14 residues. Germline V gene lookup returns CDR1 SGHNT and CDR2 YYREEE (reference sequence). CDR3 DNA: TGTGCCAGCAGCTTGGAAAGCTATAATTCACCCCTCCACTTT. It is translated as CASSLESYNSPLHF.

This chain links TRBV18 with TRBJ2-7, with a possible D match to TRBD2 (5 bases). The CDR3 is 12 residues long. V gave up 2 bases and J gave up 6 bases, with 8 bases separating them. Germline-derived CDR1 and CDR2 are KGHSH and LQKENI. DNA of the CDR3: TGTGCCAGCTCACCAGGGAGCCGCGAGCAGTACTTC. Its translation is CASSPGSREQYF.

The chain is built from TRBV4-3 and TRBJ2-3, with 9 bases identical to TRBD2. The CDR3 consists of 16 residues. V shed 6 bases, J shed 8 bases, and the junction held 15 bases outside the gene matches. Germline-derived CDR1 and CDR2 are LGHNA and YSLEER. The CDR3 coding sequence is TGCGCCAGCAGTTACAAAGGGCGGGGGGGCCCCAGTACGCAGTATTTT. Its translation is CASSYKGRGGPSTQYF.

The chain has TRBV5-1 and TRBJ2-3; D unclear. This CDR3 comprises 15 residues. V was trimmed by 4 bases and J by 6 bases, leaving 18 bases between them. Germline V gene data show CDR1 as SGHRS and CDR2 as YFSETQ. CDR3 DNA: TGCGCCAGCAGCAAGTCGGACGGCGATTCCGATACGCAGTATTTT. Translated: CASSKSDGDSDTQYF.

The genes are TRBV6-1 and TRBJ1-1, with D perhaps TRBD1 (6 bases). The germline V gene has CDR1 MNHNS and CDR2 SASEGT. The CDR3 consists of 14 residues. Trimming removed 7 bases from V and 5 bases from J, with 17 bases in between. CDR3 residues: CASTPSGARTEAFF. The CDR3 nucleotides are TGTGCCAGCACCCCATCGGGGGCGCGGACTGAAGCTTTCTTT.

This rearrangement joins TRBV30 to TRBJ1-1; D is possibly TRBD1 (5 bases). Germline V lookup: CDR1 GTSNPN, CDR2 SVGIG (reference sequence). The CDR3 loop spans 13 amino acids. V lost 2 bases to trimming and J lost 11 bases, with 18 bases between them. The CDR3 region is CAWSLLVGAGAFF. DNA for the CDR3: TGTGCCTGGAGTCTCCTCGTCGGGGCGGGCGCTTTCTTT.

The V gene is TRBV7-2, the J gene TRBJ2-1; D ambiguous. V lost 3 bases to trimming and J lost 6 bases, with 12 bases between them. CDR1 is SGHTA and CDR2 is FQGNSA in the germline V gene. The CDR3 loop spans 14 amino acids. Here the CDR3 reads CASSLDQPPNEQFF. The CDR3 coding sequence is TGTGCCAGCAGCTTGGACCAACCCCCCAATGAGCAGTTCTTC. Using reference TRBV7-2 and TRBJ2-1 for the parts outside the CDR3, the full variable domain is GAGVSQSPSNKVTEKGKDVELRCDPISGHTALYWYRQSLGQGLEFLIYFQGNSAPDKSGLPSDRFSAERTGGSVSTLTIQRTQQEDSAVYLCASSLDQPPNEQFFGPGTRLTVL.

This chain uses TRBV5-4 with TRBJ2-1; the match to TRBD1 covers 9 bases. This CDR3 is built from 17 residues. Trimming removed 0 bases from V and 7 bases from J; junction bases left unmatched: 11. CDR1 is SGHNT, CDR2 YYREEE, per germline (reference sequence). CDR3 DNA sequence: TGTGCCAGCAGCTTGGGGCTCGGGGACAGGGTGGGGAATGAGCAGTTCTTC. It codes for CASSLGLGDRVGNEQFF.

The J gene is TRBJ2-3, the V gene TRBV4-1; D not resolved. Germline V lookup: CDR1 MGHRA, CDR2 YSYEKL. This CDR3 is 14 amino acids long. V was trimmed by 0 bases and J by 0 bases, leaving 4 bases between them. The CDR3 here is CASSQELSTDTQYF. The CDR3 DNA is TGCGCCAGCAGCCAAGAATTAAGCACAGATACGCAGTATTTT.

The chain has TRBV20-1 and TRBJ1-4; D uncertain. The CDR3 sequence is 11 residues long. Germline lookup yields CDR1 DFQATT and CDR2 SNEGSKA (reference sequence). V was shortened by 6 bases and J by 8 bases, with 10 bases between the two germline ends. The CDR3 loop reads CSAGFREKLFF. The CDR3 bases are TGCAGTGCGGGGTTCCGGGAAAAACTGTTTTTT.

The chain employs TRBV15 and TRBJ1-2, with D perhaps TRBD1 (6 bases). Germline loops: CDR1 LNHNV, CDR2 YYDKDF (reference sequence). The V end lost 5 bases, the J end lost 6 bases, and 16 bases lay between the germline ends. The CDR3 extends over 14 amino acids. The CDR3 DNA reads as TGTGCCACCAGCCTACGCTGGGCAGGGGATGGCTACACCTTC. Translated: CATSLRWAGDGYTF.

This chain joins TRBV7-2 and TRBJ2-1, with D unclear. Trimming took off 3 bases at V and 5 bases at J, with 8 bases between the two ends. Germline assignment: CDR1 SGHTA and CDR2 FQGNSA. The CDR3 consists of 13 residues. The CDR3 DNA reads TGTGCCAGCAGCTTTAACAGAGACAATGAGCAGTTCTTC. Protein product: CASSFNRDNEQFF.

J is TRBJ1-1 and V is TRBV5-6, with D perhaps TRBD1 (5 bases). V was trimmed by 4 bases and J by 1 base, leaving 14 bases between them. The CDR3 has 15 amino acids. Germline CDR1 is SGHDT and CDR2 is YYEEEE. CDR3 nucleotide sequence: TGTGCCAGCAGCCCCAGGGACGGTACGAACACTGAAGCTTTCTTT. It yields the protein CASSPRDGTNTEAFF.

This chain connects TRBV18 to TRBJ1-2; the D gene is possibly TRBD1 (5 bases). The CDR3 has 15 amino acids. In germline, CDR1 is KGHSH, CDR2 LQKENI. Trimming left V 2 bases short and J 3 bases short, with 13 bases between. The CDR3 loop reads CASSPDRITHYGYTF. CDR3 DNA: TGTGCCAGCTCACCAGACAGAATCACTCACTATGGCTACACCTTC.

This chain links TRBV10-3 with TRBJ2-7, with 12 bases aligning to TRBD2. Germline V gives CDR1 ENHRY, CDR2 SYGVKD. J lost 6 bases, V lost 4 bases, and 4 bases had no gene match. The CDR3 has 14 amino acids. This CDR3 reads CAISAPGLAGEQYF. The CDR3 DNA follows: TGTGCCATCAGTGCCCCGGGACTAGCGGGCGAGCAGTACTTC.

The V gene is TRBV7-2, the J gene TRBJ2-5, with 7 bases lining up with TRBD2. The germline V gene has CDR1 SGHTA and CDR2 FQGNSA. The CDR3 is 14 amino acids. J gave up 4 bases and V 2 bases, and 4 bases lay outside the gene matches. The CDR3 coding sequence is TGTGCCAGCAGCTTACCGGGAGGTTCAGAGACCCAGTACTTC. Translated, it gives CASSLPGGSETQYF.

In its sample, this clone was seen once. The chain links TRBV19 to TRBJ2-7; D may match TRBD1 or TRBD2 (5 bases each). The germline V gene encodes CDR1 LNHDA and CDR2 SQIVND (reference sequence). V dropped 3 bases and J dropped 7 bases, with 22 bases sitting between them. This CDR3 contains 16 residues. The CDR3 nucleotides read TGTGCCAGTAGTATCCTACCTGGGGACGGCTTCGGGGAGCAGTACTTC. Translated: CASSILPGDGFGEQYF.